This entry lists 27 T cell receptor delta chains sequenced from one sample in a study of gamma-delta T cells after stem cell transplantation. TCRdb re-processed the RT-PCR reads using CATT. This table has about 1,800 delta-chain clones, more than 15% appearing once. Input material: gamma-delta T cells. The receptors come from a human donor. It is not recorded whose cells these are; they may come from a transplant donor.

This clone showed up just a few times. The CDR3 nucleotides read TGTGCCTGTGACACCCTCTCTGGGGGATACGGTGACACCGATAAACTCATCTTT. Translation gives CACDTLSGGYGDTDKLIF. The chain is built from TRDV2 and TRDJ1; TRDD3 aligns across 12 bases. After removal of 0 bases from V and 0 bases from J, the junction contained 7 bases not matched to a gene. Germline V gives CDR1 GEAIGNYY, CDR2 EKD. The CDR3 loop spans 18 amino acids.

This chain joins TRDV1 and TRDJ1; 8 bases agree with TRDD3. The CDR3 consists of 25 residues. J was trimmed by 0 bases and V by 1 base; bases with no gene match: 31. The germline V gene encodes CDR1 TSWWSYY and CDR2 QGS. The CDR3 nucleotides are TGTGCTCTTGGGGAACATACATTCTACGTCAGCCTACTGGGGGCTACTGTCCGGTACACCGATAAACTCATCTTT. Protein product: CALGEHTFYVSLLGATVRYTDKLIF.

Judged by abundance, this clone is medium-sized. V usage is TRDV2 and J usage is TRDJ3; 9 bases are shared with TRDD3. The CDR3 contains 19 residues. Trimming cost V 2 bases and J 0 bases; bases outside gene matches: 7. Germline CDR1 GEAIGNYY, CDR2 EKD. CDR3 in DNA: TGTGCCTGTGACAACCTTACTGGGGGACGCTCCTGGGACACCCGACAGATGTTTTTC. Its protein is CACDNLTGGRSWDTRQMFF.

The sample holds a few counts of this clone. TCRdb's entry gives the protein of a much larger clone, which mismatches this DNA's translation at residue 7, likely from a read error; the protein reported here is translated from the DNA. The chain recombines TRDV2 with TRDJ1, with 12 bases fitting TRDD3. Losses at the gene ends were 3 bases for V and 1 base for J; bases not matched to a gene: 8. CDR1 and CDR2 from the germline V gene are GEAIGNYY and EKD. This CDR3 is 17 amino acids long. The CDR3 DNA reads TGTGCCTGTGACTCTCTCCTGGGGGATACGGTCACCGATAAACTCATCTTT. Translating gives CACDSLLGDTVTDKLIF.

This clone is labeled medium-sized. This chain connects TRDV2 to TRDJ3; 11 bases fit TRDD3. This CDR3 is 19 amino acids long. Germline-derived CDR1 and CDR2 are GEAIGNYY and EKD. The junction had 3 bases not matched to a gene; V was cut back by 0 bases and J by 0 bases. CDR3 protein: CACDTVLGDSSWDTRQMFF. As DNA, the CDR3 is TGTGCCTGTGACACCGTACTGGGGGATAGCTCCTGGGACACCCGACAGATGTTTTTC.

This clone was seen a few times. A read error may be the cause here, since a much bigger clone is one base away. In the same sample, other DNA sequences code for this CDR3. J is TRDJ1 and V is TRDV1; D may match TRDD2 or TRDD3 (6 bases each). CDR3 length: 19 residues. Germline CDR1 is TSWWSYY and CDR2 is QGS. CDR3 nucleotide sequence: TGTGCTCTTGGGGAATCCGTCCTTCCCGGGGGACCGTACACCGATAAACTCATCTTC. Protein product: CALGESVLPGGPYTDKLIF.

The gene calls are TRDV1 and TRDJ1; 13 positions agree with TRDD3. The CDR3 consists of 23 residues. The ends lost 3 bases at V and 7 bases at J; junction bases unmatched: 29. Germline V CDR1 and CDR2: TSWWSYY, QGS. The CDR3 DNA reads TGTGCTCTTGGGGACCCCGTACGGCCAGGACTGGGGGATACGGTACTGGGAAGGGGTAAACTCATCTTT. Its protein is CALGDPVRPGLGDTVLGRGKLIF.

As regards this clone: An end of the junction does not agree with germline; a read error may underlie this. The chain is built from TRDV2 and TRDJ1; D gene ambiguous. This CDR3 comprises 19 residues. Germline CDR1 GEAIGNYY, CDR2 EKD. CDR3 DNA sequence: TGTGCCTGTGACCCTCCTCCCAGCCCTGTGGAATCGTACACCGATAACCTCATCTTT. As protein: CACDPPPSPVESYTDNLIF.

Points on this clone: The protein held in TCRdb is that of a much larger clone and does not match this DNA's translation at residue 5, likely because of a read error; the protein shown is translated from the DNA. CDR3 amino acids: CACDTLGDTHRTDKLIF. CDR3 nucleotide sequence: TGTGCCTGTGACACACTGGGGGATACGCATCGCACCGATAAACTCATCTTT. The chain joins TRDV2 to TRDJ1; 13 nucleotides line up with TRDD3. CDR3 length: 17 amino acids. With V trimmed by 1 base and J by 1 base, 5 bases remained unmatched. CDR1 and CDR2 (germline): GEAIGNYY, EKD.

Regarding this clone: A read error may produce the germline difference seen at one junction end. CDR3 residues: CACDPPPTPVVSYTYNLIF. CDR3 DNA: TGTGCCTGTGACCCTCCTCCCACCCCTGTGGTATCGTACACCTATAACCTCATCTTT. The J gene is TRDJ1, the V gene TRDV2; the D is unclear. The V gene's germline CDR1 is GEAIGNYY and CDR2 EKD. This CDR3 comprises 19 residues.

The J gene is TRDJ1, the V gene TRDV1; 7 nucleotides match TRDD3. Germline V CDR1 and CDR2: TSWWSYY, QGS. The CDR3 sequence is 20 residues long. With 1 base clipped from V and 0 bases from J, the junction kept 17 bases outside the gene matches. The CDR3 reads CALGEPSFLGGGLNTDKLIF. The CDR3 DNA is TGTGCTCTTGGGGAACCCTCGTTTTTGGGTGGGGGACTTAACACCGATAAACTCATCTTT.

On this clone: A far bigger clonotype differs at one base, so this is likely a read error. The same CDR3 arises from other DNA sequences in this sample as well. The rearrangement joins TRDV3 to TRDJ1, with no clear D. V lost 2 bases and J 0 bases, leaving 16 bases between the germline ends. Germline CDR1 is TVYSNPD and CDR2 is GDNSRS (reference sequence). This CDR3 contains 15 residues. CDR3 protein: CAFSLLPLYTDKLIF. The CDR3 DNA sequence: TGTGCCTTTTCACTCCTCCCGCTGTACACCGATAAACTCATCTTT.

The chain combines TRDV2 with TRDJ1; TRDD3 agrees at 10 bases. Germline CDR1 reads GEAIGNYY; CDR2 reads EKD. J was trimmed by 7 bases and V by 0 bases; bases with no gene match: 19. This CDR3 has 19 amino acids. CDR3 sequence reads: CACDTGMAQLGDRSGKLIF. CDR3 DNA sequence: TGTGCCTGTGACACCGGTATGGCTCAGCTGGGGGATAGAAGCGGTAAACTCATCTTT.

The chain joins TRDV2 to TRDJ1, with TRDD3 matching 12 bases. Germline CDR1 reads GEAIGNYY; CDR2 reads EKD. The CDR3 is 23 residues long. With 5 bases clipped from V and 0 bases from J, the junction kept 27 bases outside the gene matches. CDR3 sequence reads: CACVQLSVQSALGDTIDTDKLIF. Here the CDR3 DNA reads TGTGCCTGTGTCCAACTTTCCGTTCAGTCCGCTCTGGGGGATACGATAGACACCGATAAACTCATCTTT.

This clone is labeled medium-sized. The V call is TRDV2, the J call TRDJ2, with TRDD3 identical over 12 bases. CDR3 size: 18 residues. Germline assignment: CDR1 GEAIGNYY and CDR2 EKD. The trim removed 0 bases at V and 5 bases at J, leaving 9 bases unmatched. The CDR3 protein is CACDTAAGGYARTAQLFF. The CDR3 nucleotides read TGTGCCTGTGACACCGCCGCTGGGGGATACGCGAGAACAGCACAACTCTTCTTT.

In nucleotides, the CDR3 is TGTGCTCTTGGGGAAAGCACTGTGAGGATACGTGGCACCGATAAACTCATCTTT. It translates to CALGESTVRIRGTDKLIF. This chain connects TRDV1 to TRDJ1; 7 bases map to TRDD3. CDR3 length equals 18 residues. Germline V lookup: CDR1 TSWWSYY, CDR2 QGS. Losses at the gene ends were 2 bases for V and 1 base for J; bases not matched to a gene: 13.

There are a few counts of this clone. The CDR3 sequence is CACDTFGIQAQLFF. The DNA of the CDR3 is TGTGCCTGTGACACTTTCGGGATCCAAGCACAACTCTTCTTT. The chain uses TRDV2 and TRDJ2; the D gene is possibly TRDD3 (5 bases). This CDR3 region has 14 residues. Germline assignment: CDR1 GEAIGNYY and CDR2 EKD. Trimming removed 1 base at V and 7 bases at J, with 12 bases between.

This clone was seen more than once but under ten times. This is likely an artifact of a read error, given a far larger clone one base away. The J gene is TRDJ1, the V gene TRDV1, with D perhaps being TRDD2 or TRDD3 (5 bases each). Germline CDR1 and CDR2: TSWWSYY and QGS. The CDR3 runs to 22 residues. V was cut by 1 base and J by 0 bases, with 30 bases left in between. The CDR3 bases are TGTGCTCTTGGGGAACCCCTTTCTCCCCTCCGGGATTCCTCCCCGTACACCGATAAACTCATCTTT. This sequence encodes CALGEPLSPLRDSSPYTDKLIF.

This clone is judged medium-sized. V usage is TRDV2 and J usage is TRDJ1; 9 nucleotides match TRDD3. The J segment lost 2 bases and the V segment lost 0 bases, leaving 12 bases of the junction unmatched. Germline values: CDR1 GEAIGNYY, CDR2 EKD. The CDR3 length is 18 residues. The CDR3 DNA reads TGTGCCTGTGACACCGTTGGCCCTGAACTGGGGGAAACCGATAAACTCATCTTT. Its protein is CACDTVGPELGETDKLIF.

With respect to this clone: The TCRdb record carries a much larger clone's protein, which differs from this DNA's translation at residue 3; a read error is the likely cause, and the protein listed here is the DNA translation. The chain couples TRDV2 to TRDJ1; 13 nucleotides agree with TRDD3. The CDR3 runs to 17 residues. Germline V CDR1 and CDR2: GEAIGNYY, EKD. The chain's CDR3 is CARDAVLGDTHTDKLIF. CDR3 bases: TGTGCCCGTGACGCTGTACTGGGGGATACGCACACCGATAAACTCATCTTT.

This clone was picked up a small number of times. The database protein in TCRdb disagrees with the DNA translation at residue 5; the sequence shown here was translated from the DNA. This sequence joins TRDV2 and TRDJ3, with TRDD3 matching over 12 bases. CDR1 and CDR2 (germline): GEAIGNYY, EKD. CDR3 length: 21 amino acids. J lost 0 bases, V lost 3 bases, and 11 bases had no gene match. CDR3 nucleotides: TGTGCCTGTGACGCCCTTACTGGGGGATACAAGAGCTCCTGGGACACCCGACAGATGTTTTTC. This codes for CACDALTGGYKSSWDTRQMFF.

By proportion, this clone is medium-sized. In DNA form, the CDR3 reads TGTGCCTGTGACACCCCGACTGGGGGATACGCGGGACCCTGGGACACCCGACAGATGTTTTTC. Residues: CACDTPTGGYAGPWDTRQMFF. The genes are TRDV2 and TRDJ3; TRDD3 matches 13 bases. The V gene's germline CDR1 is GEAIGNYY and CDR2 EKD. The trim removed 0 bases at V and 2 bases at J, leaving 9 bases unmatched. This CDR3 has 21 amino acids.

Judged by abundance, this clone is large (0.1 to 1%). Other DNA sequences in the same sample also yield this CDR3. The chain combines TRDV2 with TRDJ1; D gene uncertain. The CDR3 covers 15 residues. CDR1 GEAIGNYY and CDR2 EKD come from the germline V gene. Trimming stripped 0 bases from V and 0 bases from J, with 10 bases between. The CDR3 DNA is TGTGCCTGTGACACCGCTGCGCCTTACACCGATAAACTCATCTTT. This gives the protein CACDTAAPYTDKLIF.

This clone was seen a few times. This chain uses TRDV1 with TRDJ4; 7 bases agree with TRDD3. Per the germline V gene, CDR1 is TSWWSYY and CDR2 is QGS. The CDR3 spans 21 residues. Unmatched junction bases numbered 24, after V lost 1 base and J lost 1 base. The CDR3 bases are TGTGCTCTTGGGGAACGATTTCCCGTGCCCCTACCCCTGGGGGCTGGCAGACCCCTGATCTTT. Amino acids: CALGERFPVPLPLGAGRPLIF.

Worth noting for this clone: A far larger clone is a single base away, which makes a read error likely. Other nucleotide sequences in the sample specify the same CDR3. The J gene is TRDJ1, the V gene TRDV2; 11 bases map to TRDD3. This CDR3 spans 18 amino acids. Germline V CDR1 and CDR2: GEAIGNYY, EKD. DNA for the CDR3: TGTGCCTGTGACATAGTGGGGGATACGCGATCTTACACTGATAAACTCATCTTT. Its translation is CACDIVGDTRSYTDKLIF.

This clone was observed a handful of times. V usage is TRDV1 and J usage is TRDJ1; 12 bases fit TRDD3. The CDR3 extends over 24 amino acids. The V segment lost 0 bases and the J segment 4 bases; nucleotides outside the gene matches: 27. CDR1 TSWWSYY and CDR2 QGS come from the germline V gene. The CDR3 DNA sequence: TGTGCTCTTGGGGAACTAGAAGCCATATTCCTACCACTGGGGGATACACGGTCCAACGATAAACTCATCTTT. This codes for CALGELEAIFLPLGDTRSNDKLIF.

About this clone itself: A far bigger clonotype differs at one base, so this is likely a read error. This sample includes further DNA sequences coding for the same CDR3. This chain connects TRDV3 to TRDJ1; 7 bases are a match to TRDD3. This CDR3 is 15 amino acids long. Germline CDR1 and CDR2: TVYSNPD and GDNSRS (reference sequence). CDR3 DNA sequence: TGTGCCTTGGTAGCTGGGGCGGATACGGTCGATAAGCTCATCTTT. Translated, it gives CALVAGADTVDKLIF.